The clone carrying this T cell receptor (beta chain) has more than one count but fewer than ten. No antigen is known for it. The sample comes from a study of radiotherapy plus CTLA-4 blockade in lung cancer. Study in general: Disease control was achieved by over 25% of patients, and objective responses by 15% to 20%. Study-wide results and caveats: TCR clones from tumors expanded in blood after radiotherapy plus ipilimumab. Reports identified early blood T cell clone dynamics, with interferon-beta, as the best response predictor.

Treatment of patients with chemo-refractory metastatic non-small-cell lung cancer consisted of focal radiation plus CTLA-4 blockade with ipilimumab. Generated by immunoSEQ multiplex PCR, the TCRdb table keeps only in-frame clones and is missing some. Among roughly 90,000 clones listed, approximately 86% were seen once. Sequenced here: peripheral blood, sampled from a patient treated with radiotherapy plus ipilimumab. The clonotype originates from a human donor with non-small cell lung cancer that progressed on radiotherapy plus ipilimumab.

The CDR3 loop is CASSLLGLAEVGETQYF. As DNA, the CDR3 is TGTGCCAGCAGCTTATTGGGACTAGCGGAGGTCGGGGAGACCCAGTACTTC. This chain links TRBV7-6 with TRBJ2-5, with TRBD2 matching 11 bases. From germline, CDR1 is SGHVS and CDR2 FNYEAQ. The length of the CDR3 is 17 residues. Trimming took 2 bases from V and 5 from J; bases not matched to a gene: 10. The full variable domain, its missing parts supplied by reference TRBV7-6 and TRBJ2-5, is GAGVSQSPRYKVTKRGQDVALRCDPISGHVSLYWYRQALGQGPEFLTYFNYEAQQDKSGLPNDRFSAERPEGSISTLTIQRTEQRDSAMYRCASSLLGLAEVGETQYFGPGTRLLVL.